This T cell receptor beta chain was observed in a study of Tregs in tolerant kidney transplant recipients. General observations from the study: Changing PCR primers prevented nucleotide comparison between some patients' samples. No direct test of biological reproducibility was done here. Donor-specific Treg expansion exceeded global Treg expansion in tolerant patients, suggesting antigen drive.

Thawed PBMCs were FACS-sorted into unstimulated CD4+CD25+CD127- regulatory T cells, CD4+CD25- non-regulatory cells, CD4 and CD8 cells. Germline CDR1 reads SGHAT; CDR2 reads FQNNGV. The CDR3 spans 14 residues. J gave up 8 bases and V 5 bases, and 10 bases lay outside the gene matches. The protocol was immunoSEQ multiplex PCR, while the TCRdb copy is restricted to in-frame clones and leaves out a portion. The sample contains about 77,000 clones, 95% to 98% of which appear only once. About this clone itself: Its antigen is unknown.

This clonotype originated in a human donor who received a combined kidney and bone marrow transplant. This chain links TRBV11-2 with TRBJ1-2; 8 nucleotides match TRBD1. This sample comprised CD4+ T cells from blood, obtained before the transplant. The chain's CDR3 is CASSPDRVLGGYTF. The CDR3 nucleotides are TGTGCCAGCAGCCCGGACAGGGTCTTAGGGGGCTACACCTTC.